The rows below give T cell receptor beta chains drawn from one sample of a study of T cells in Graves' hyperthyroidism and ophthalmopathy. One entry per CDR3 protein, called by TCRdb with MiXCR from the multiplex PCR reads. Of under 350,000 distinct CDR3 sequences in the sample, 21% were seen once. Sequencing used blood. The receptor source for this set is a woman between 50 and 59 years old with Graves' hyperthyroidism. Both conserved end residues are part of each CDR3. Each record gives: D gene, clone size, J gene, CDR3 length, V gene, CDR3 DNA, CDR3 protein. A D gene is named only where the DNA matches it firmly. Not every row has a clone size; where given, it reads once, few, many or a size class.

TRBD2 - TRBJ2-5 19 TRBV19 TGTGCCAGTAGTATTCTCGGGGGGCCAATCGCGGGGGGTGGAGAGACCCAGTACTTC CASSILGGPIAGGGETQYF
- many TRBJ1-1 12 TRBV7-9 TGTGCCAGCAAGAAGGGGCAAACTGAAGCTTTCTTT CASKKGQTEAFF
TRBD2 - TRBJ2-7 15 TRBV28 TGTGCCAGCAGTTTTCGGACTAGCGGGATAGACGAGCAGTACTTC CASSFRTSGIDEQYF
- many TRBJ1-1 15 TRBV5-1 TGCGCCAGCAGCTTGGCTCGGACCCAGAACACTGAAGCTTTCTTT CASSLARTQNTEAFF
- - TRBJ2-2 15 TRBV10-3 TGTGCCATCAGTGAGAGAACGGGGTTCACCGGGGAGCTGTTTTTT CAISERTGFTGELFF
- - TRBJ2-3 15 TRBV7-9 TGTGCCAGCAGCCTCATCAGGGCCGCGGGAGATACGCAGTATTTT CASSLIRAAGDTQYF
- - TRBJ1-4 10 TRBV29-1 TGCAGCGTTTTGGCTGAAAAACTGTTTTTT CSVLAEKLFF
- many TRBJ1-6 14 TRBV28 TGTGCCAGCATTAGAAGCGTCTATAATTCACCCCTCCACTTT CASIRSVYNSPLHF
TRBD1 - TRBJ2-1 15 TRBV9 TGTGCCAGCAGCGTAGGTGGGACAGGGATCAATGAGCAGTTCTTC CASSVGGTGINEQFF
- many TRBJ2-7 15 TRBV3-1 TGTGCCAGCAGTCGACCGGGGCAGGGTGGTCACGAGCAGTACTTC CASSRPGQGGHEQYF
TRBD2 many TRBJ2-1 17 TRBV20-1 TGCAGTGCCACCCGGGCTTTAGCGGGGAGCTCCTACAATGAGCAGTTCTTC CSATRALAGSSYNEQFF
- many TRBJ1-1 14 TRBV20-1 TGCAGTGCTAGAGATATAGGGTGGAACACTGAAGCTTTCTTT CSARDIGWNTEAFF
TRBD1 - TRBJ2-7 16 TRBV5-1 TGCGCCAGCAGCTTGGCCCGGGGACAGGGATCCTACGAGCAGTACTTC CASSLARGQGSYEQYF
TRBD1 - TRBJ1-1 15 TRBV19 TGTGCCAGTAGGATTGGACAGGGAGGTCTCTCTGAAGCTTTCTTT CASRIGQGGLSEAFF
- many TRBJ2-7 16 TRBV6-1 TGTGCCAGCAGTTCTAGGGTAGTCAGCGGCTCCTACGAGCAGTACTTC CASSSRVVSGSYEQYF
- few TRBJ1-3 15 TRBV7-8 TGTGCCAGCAGCTTTGGACAGAGCTCTGGAAACACCATATATTTT CASSFGQSSGNTIYF
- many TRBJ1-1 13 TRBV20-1 TGCAGTGCTAGAGGACCGCTGAACACTGAAGCTTTCTTT CSARGPLNTEAFF
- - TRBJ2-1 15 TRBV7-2 TGTGCCAGCAGCGTAAAGAGGAGACACTACAATGAGCAGTTCTTC CASSVKRRHYNEQFF
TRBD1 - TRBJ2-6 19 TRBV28 TGTGCCAGCAGTCCCCTAATCTGGGACAGAACGAACGGGGCCAACGTCCTGACTTTC CASSPLIWDRTNGANVLTF
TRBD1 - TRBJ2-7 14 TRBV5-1 TGCGCCAGCAGCGTGGGACAGGGAGTTTGGGAGCAGTACTTC CASSVGQGVWEQYF
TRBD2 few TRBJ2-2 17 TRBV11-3 TGTGCCAGCAGCTCCTCGGAACTAGCGGGGGTTACCGGGGAGCTGTTTTTT CASSSSELAGVTGELFF
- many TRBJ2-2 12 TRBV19 TGTGCCAGTAGTTCCAACACCGGGGAGCTGTTTTTT CASSSNTGELFF
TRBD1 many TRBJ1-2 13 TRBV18 TGTGCCAGCTCACCACAACAGGGGGATGGCTACACCTTC CASSPQQGDGYTF
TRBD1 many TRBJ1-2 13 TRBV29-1 TGCAGCGCCAAGGGACAGGGGGACTATGGCTACACCTTC CSAKGQGDYGYTF
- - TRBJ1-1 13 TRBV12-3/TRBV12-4 TGTGCCAGTACCACCCTGGCGGGCACTGAAGCTTTCTTT CASTTLAGTEAFF
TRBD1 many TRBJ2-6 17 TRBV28 TGTGCCAGCAGCCTATTGACAGGGGGCACTGGGGCCAACGTCCTGACTTTC CASSLLTGGTGANVLTF
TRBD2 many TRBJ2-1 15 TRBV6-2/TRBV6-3 TGTGCCAGCAGCAACGGGAGGGCCCTCGGCAATGAGCAGTTCTTC CASSNGRALGNEQFF
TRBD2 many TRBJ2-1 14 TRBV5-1 TGCGCCAGCAGCCCGGGACTAGCTTACAATGAGCAGTTCTTC CASSPGLAYNEQFF
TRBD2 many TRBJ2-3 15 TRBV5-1 TGCGCCAGCAGCTTGGATGGGACTAGCGGAGATACGCAGTATTTT CASSLDGTSGDTQYF